Sequencing of this TCR delta chain was carried out in a study of gamma-delta chains in newborns, infants, children. Study as a whole: Microbial exposure reportedly drives polyclonal innate γδ T cell expansion after birth.

In its sample, this clone is large. The V end was cut by 2 bases, the J end by 0 bases, with 7 bases between. The CDR3 runs 16 residues. Germline CDR1 and CDR2: GEAIGNYY and EKD. With CATT, TCRdb re-called clones from the reads. The sample carries 2,300 or so delta-chain clones, more than 6% recorded once. This chain uses TRDV2 with TRDJ3; D is unclear. Sequenced input: blood. The TCR originated in a child who was a newborn, infant or young child, either healthy, febrile or measles-vaccinated (not recorded which). CDR3: CACDSIGSWDTRQMFF. CDR3 DNA: TGTGCCTGTGACAGTATAGGCTCCTGGGACACCCGACAGATGTTTTTC.